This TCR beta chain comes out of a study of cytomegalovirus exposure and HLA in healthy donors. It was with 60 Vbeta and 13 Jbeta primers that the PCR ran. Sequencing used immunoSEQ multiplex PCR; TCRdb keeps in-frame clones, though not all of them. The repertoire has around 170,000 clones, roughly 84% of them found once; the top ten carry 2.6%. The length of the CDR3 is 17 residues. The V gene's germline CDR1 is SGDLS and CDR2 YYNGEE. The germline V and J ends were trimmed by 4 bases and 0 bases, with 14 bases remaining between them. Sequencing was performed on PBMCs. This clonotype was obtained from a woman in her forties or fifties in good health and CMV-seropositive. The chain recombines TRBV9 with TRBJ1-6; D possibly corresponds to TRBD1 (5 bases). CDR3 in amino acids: CASSPGGETSYNSPLHF. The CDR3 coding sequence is TGTGCCAGCAGCCCGGGGGGGGAGACCTCCTATAATTCACCCCTCCACTTT.